What follows are 25 T cell receptor beta chains derived from one specimen sequenced in a study of identical twins. TCRdb re-called the 5' RACE reads with MiXCR, one entry per CDR3 protein. The sample lists approximately 240,000 distinct CDR3 sequences, 11% to 15% occurring once. The sample consisted of memory (CD45RO+) T cells sorted from blood. The receptors derive from a woman aged 18 to 35 in good health.

This clonotype occurred many times. The chain joins TRBV24-1 to TRBJ2-3; D is uncertain. The length of the CDR3 is 13 residues. Germline CDR1 and CDR2: KGHDR and SFDVKD. Trimming took off 4 bases at V and 0 bases at J, with 4 bases between the two ends. CDR3 nucleotide sequence: TGTGCCACCAGTGAAGCTAGCACAGATACGCAGTATTTT. Encoded protein: CATSEASTDTQYF.

The chain links TRBV5-1 to TRBJ1-3; maybe TRBD1 (6 bases). V was pared by 4 bases and J by 1 base, with 18 bases between. The CDR3 length is 17 residues. In germline, CDR1 is SGHRS, CDR2 YFSETQ. CDR3 sequence (DNA): TGCGCCAGCAGCCGCCGACTAACAGGGACGTCTGGAAACACCATATATTTT. Residues: CASSRRLTGTSGNTIYF.

By share of the sample, this clonotype is medium-sized (0.01 to 0.1%). The chain employs TRBV7-2 and TRBJ2-5, with D unresolved. The V gene lost 2 bases and the J gene lost 4 bases, with 8 bases spanning the gap. In germline, CDR1 is SGHTA, CDR2 FQGNSA. This CDR3 has 13 residues. The CDR3 is CASSLSLGETQYF. The CDR3 DNA sequence: TGTGCCAGCAGCTTAAGTCTTGGAGAGACCCAGTACTTC.

In this sample, this clonotype turned up a few times. V is TRBV20-1 and J is TRBJ2-7; 9 bases map to TRBD2. Germline-derived CDR1 and CDR2 are DFQATT and SNEGSKA (reference sequence). This CDR3 has 14 amino acids. The V segment lost 6 bases and the J segment 0 bases; nucleotides outside the gene matches: 6. The CDR3 here is CSARLAAHSYEQYF. The CDR3 DNA sequence: TGCAGTGCAAGACTAGCGGCCCACTCCTACGAGCAGTACTTC.

This clonotype has a handful of counts. V is TRBV6-2 or TRBV6-3 and J is TRBJ2-6, with D possibly being TRBD2 (6 bases). Germline lookup yields CDR1 MNHEY and CDR2 SVGEGT. The CDR3 sequence is 20 residues long. V dropped 2 bases and J dropped 0 bases, with 20 bases sitting between them. The CDR3 bases are TGTGCCAGCAGTTACGCCCCCATGGAGGGTTTTTACTCTGGGGCCAACGTCCTGACTTTC. Encoded protein: CASSYAPMEGFYSGANVLTF.

This clonotype was seen a few times. CDR3 residues: CASSSPRSSGNTIYF. CDR3 sequence (DNA): TGTGCCAGCAGCTCCCCCCGGTCCTCTGGAAACACCATATATTTT. The chain carries TRBV9 and TRBJ1-3, with D unresolved. Germline values: CDR1 SGDLS, CDR2 YYNGEE. The CDR3 is made up of 15 amino acids. The V gene lost 4 bases and the J gene lost 0 bases, with 11 bases spanning the gap.

This clonotype was recorded at least ten times. CDR3: CSARDGSNTQYF. The DNA for the CDR3 is TGCAGTGCTAGAGATGGAAGCAATACGCAGTATTTT. This sequence joins TRBV20-1 and TRBJ2-3; D remains unclear. V was trimmed by 0 bases and J by 7 bases, leaving 8 bases between them. The CDR3 spans 12 residues. Germline CDR1 reads DFQATT; CDR2 reads SNEGSKA (reference sequence).

There are a few counts of this clonotype. The chain has TRBV30 and TRBJ1-1; no definite D call. Germline V gives CDR1 GTSNPN, CDR2 SVGIG (reference sequence). V lost 2 bases and J 0 bases, leaving 4 bases between the germline ends. CDR3 length: 12 residues. CDR3 DNA sequence: TGTGCCTGGAGTTTCGTGAACACTGAAGCTTTCTTT. Amino acid sequence: CAWSFVNTEAFF.

J is TRBJ2-7 and V is TRBV14, with unresolved D. CDR3 size: 12 residues. Trimming removed 0 bases from V and 8 bases from J, with 8 bases in between. CDR1 and CDR2 (germline): SGHDN, FVKESK. The CDR3 coding sequence is TGTGCCAGCAGCCAAGATTGGCAGAAGCAGTACTTC. It is translated as CASSQDWQKQYF.

This clonotype showed up just a few times. The gene calls are TRBV20-1 and TRBJ2-1, with D perhaps TRBD2 (6 bases). Trimming took 6 bases from V and 8 from J, leaving 20 bases between them. The CDR3 covers 14 residues. Germline V gene lookup returns CDR1 DFQATT and CDR2 SNEGSKA (reference sequence). The CDR3 loop is CSAAPGLASDEQFF. CDR3 nucleotide sequence: TGCAGTGCGGCACCCGGGCTAGCTAGCGATGAGCAGTTCTTC.

This clonotype was observed a handful of times. The rearrangement uses TRBV7-8 and TRBJ2-7; D gene uncertain. V lost 1 base to trimming and J lost 7 bases, with 17 bases between them. The CDR3 sequence is 15 residues long. Germline V gene data show CDR1 as SGHVS and CDR2 as FQNEAQ. CDR3 in amino acids: CASSLGGSRLGEQYF. The CDR3, as DNA: TGTGCCAGCAGCTTAGGTGGTTCCCGCCTGGGGGAGCAGTACTTC. The variable domain in full, completed from reference TRBV7-8 and TRBJ2-7, reads GAGVSQSPRYKVAKRGQDVALRCDPISGHVSLFWYQQALGQGPEFLTYFQNEAQLDKSGLPSDRFFAERPEGSVSTLKIQRTQQEDSAVYLCASSLGGSRLGEQYFGPGTRLTVT.

This clonotype was seen at least ten times. The chain links TRBV20-1 to TRBJ2-3; tentative D call: TRBD2 (6 bases). Germline assignment: CDR1 DFQATT and CDR2 SNEGSKA (reference sequence). The length of the CDR3 is 14 residues. V was trimmed by 6 bases and J by 0 bases, leaving 13 bases between them. Written as DNA, the CDR3 is TGCAGTGCAAGGGAGGACCCTAGCACAGATACGCAGTATTTT. It encodes CSAREDPSTDTQYF.

This clonotype was observed a few times. J is TRBJ2-7 and V is TRBV12-3 or TRBV12-4; weak D call: TRBD2 (5 bases). V was cut by 6 bases and J by 0 bases, with 12 bases left in between. The CDR3 length is 14 residues. The CDR3 nucleotides read TGTGCCAGCAGCCGGGGTCTGGGCTCCTACGAGCAGTACTTC. Protein product: CASSRGLGSYEQYF.

This chain uses TRBV7-9 with TRBJ2-3; no clear D gene. V lost 1 base and J 6 bases, leaving 14 bases between the germline ends. The CDR3 runs 15 residues. Germline V gene data show CDR1 as SEHNR and CDR2 as FQNEAQ (reference sequence). CDR3 residues: CASSLGGDSRDTQYF. The CDR3 bases are TGTGCCAGCAGCTTAGGTGGGGATAGTCGCGATACGCAGTATTTT. Filled out from reference TRBV7-9 and TRBJ2-3, the complete variable domain reads DTGVSQNPRHKITKRGQNVTFRCDPISEHNRLYWYRQTLGQGPEFLTYFQNEAQLEKSRLLSDRFSAERPKGSFSTLEIQRTEQGDSAMYLCASSLGGDSRDTQYFGPGTRLTVL.

This clonotype has more than one count but fewer than ten. The chain has TRBV20-1 and TRBJ2-2, with no clear D. Trimming took 6 bases from V and 1 from J, leaving 18 bases between them. Per germline, CDR1 DFQATT and CDR2 SNEGSKA (reference sequence). CDR3 length: 16 amino acids. The CDR3 loop is CSAGASTYQNTGELFF. The DNA of the CDR3 is TGCAGTGCCGGAGCCTCGACTTATCAGAACACCGGGGAGCTGTTTTTT.

This clonotype was detected only a few times. This chain uses TRBV4-3 with TRBJ2-5; 11 bases are shared with TRBD1. Germline trimming cut 0 bases from V and 5 bases from J; bases unmatched to any gene: 2. Germline lookup yields CDR1 LGHNA and CDR2 YSLEER. The CDR3 length is 15 residues. The DNA of the CDR3 is TGCGCCAGCAGCCAAGAGGGACAGGGGGGGGAGACCCAGTACTTC. Protein sequence: CASSQEGQGGETQYF.

This clonotype was picked up a small number of times. The J gene is TRBJ2-2, the V gene TRBV20-1, with a tentative D call TRBD1 (5 bases). In germline, CDR1 is DFQATT, CDR2 SNEGSKA (reference sequence). The CDR3 consists of 11 residues. The CDR3 protein is CSVRVGGELFF. Written as DNA, the CDR3 is TGCAGCGTCAGGGTCGGCGGGGAGCTGTTTTTT.

The V and J genes are TRBV3-1 and TRBJ2-5; no clear D gene. Germline lookup yields CDR1 LGHDT and CDR2 YNNKEL (reference sequence). V shed 2 bases and J shed 7 bases, with 5 bases lying between them. The CDR3 extends over 11 amino acids. The CDR3 spells CASSQSVTQYF. The CDR3 DNA reads as TGTGCCAGCAGCCAATCGGTGACCCAGTACTTC.

This clonotype was observed a handful of times. The chain employs TRBV11-3 and TRBJ1-1, with unresolved D. CDR3 length: 13 amino acids. Germline loops: CDR1 SGHNT, CDR2 YENEEA. V was cut by 4 bases and J by 0 bases, with 6 bases left in between. Here the CDR3 reads CASSSALNTEAFF. Here the CDR3 DNA reads TGTGCCAGCAGCTCGGCCCTGAACACTGAAGCTTTCTTT.

The chain has TRBV11-2 and TRBJ2-7; 10 bases are shared with TRBD1. Trimming removed 4 bases from V and 6 bases from J; junction bases left unmatched: 9. Germline V gene lookup returns CDR1 SGHAT and CDR2 FQNNGV. The CDR3 has 15 amino acids. CDR3 protein: CASSYPGTGAVEQYF. CDR3 DNA sequence: TGTGCCAGCAGCTACCCCGGGACAGGGGCTGTCGAGCAGTACTTC. Drawing the rest from reference TRBV11-2 and TRBJ2-7, the complete variable domain is EAGVAQSPRYKIIEKRQSVAFWCNPISGHATLYWYQQILGQGPKLLIQFQNNGVVDDSQLPKDRFSAERLKGVDSTLKIQPAKLEDSAVYLCASSYPGTGAVEQYFGPGTRLTVT.

This clonotype was seen only a few times. V usage is TRBV10-3 and J usage is TRBJ1-1, with D hard to call. The germline gives CDR1 ENHRY, CDR2 SYGVKD. The CDR3 runs to 14 residues. Trimming left V 2 bases short and J 0 bases short, with 7 bases between. The CDR3: CAISEPPMNTEAFF. CDR3 nucleotide sequence: TGTGCCATCAGTGAGCCACCCATGAACACTGAAGCTTTCTTT.

This clonotype showed up just a few times. The chain carries TRBV7-2 and TRBJ2-3; D is undetermined. CDR1 is SGHTA and CDR2 is FQGNSA in the germline V gene. V lost 1 base to trimming and J lost 2 bases, with 7 bases between them. The CDR3 extends over 14 amino acids. The DNA for the CDR3 is TGTGCCAGCAGCTTAGGAGGAAACACAGATACGCAGTATTTT. Protein: CASSLGGNTDTQYF.

The V and J genes are TRBV3-1 and TRBJ2-3, with 9 bases that match TRBD2. The germline V gene encodes CDR1 LGHDT and CDR2 YNNKEL (reference sequence). The V gene end was trimmed by 5 bases and the J gene end by 1 base; junction bases not matched to a gene: 4. CDR3 length: 15 amino acids. The CDR3, as DNA: TGTGCCAGCAGCTCCCTAGCGGGACGCACAGATACGCAGTATTTT. Translating gives CASSSLAGRTDTQYF.

The chain links TRBV6-1 to TRBJ1-1, with D possibly TRBD1 on 5 matching bases. V was cut by 6 bases and J by 3 bases, with 8 bases left in between. The germline V gene has CDR1 MNHNS and CDR2 SASEGT. CDR3 size: 12 residues. DNA for the CDR3: TGTGCCAGCAGCAGGGCAGACACTGAAGCTTTCTTT. This encodes CASSRADTEAFF.

This clonotype was seen a handful of times. The V and J genes are TRBV5-1 and TRBJ1-1, with 7 bases identical to TRBD1. Losses at the gene ends were 5 bases for V and 4 bases for J; bases not matched to a gene: 11. The CDR3 sequence is 15 residues long. Germline V gene data show CDR1 as SGHRS and CDR2 as YFSETQ. The CDR3 sequence is CASRVPGNRGTEAFF. In DNA, the CDR3 is TGCGCCAGCAGAGTCCCGGGAAACAGGGGCACTGAAGCTTTCTTT.